One and the same sample provided the 23 T cell receptor beta chains below, sequenced in a study of blood T cell repertoires in COVID-19. Assay: immunoSEQ multiplex PCR; the TCRdb copy retains only in-frame clones and omits some. Here the sample spans tens of thousands of clones, 75% to 85% being singletons. Sequenced: peripheral blood. The receptors originated from a woman older than 75 with acute or convalescent COVID-19.

CDR3 residues: CASSPGLAAAYEQYF. The CDR3 DNA reads as TGTGCCAGCAGCCCTGGACTAGCGGCGGCCTACGAGCAGTACTTC. This chain links TRBV3-1 (or the pseudogene TRBV3-2) with TRBJ2-7; 10 bases are a match to TRBD2. Looked up from germline, CDR1 is LGHDT and CDR2 is YNNKEL (reference sequence). The CDR3 is 15 amino acids. V gave up 4 bases and J gave up 2 bases; unmatched junction bases: 5.

This chain links TRBV29-1 with TRBJ2-1; tentatively, D is TRBD2 (7 bases). Germline values: CDR1 SQVTM, CDR2 ANQGSEA. The V gene lost 2 bases and the J gene lost 4 bases, with 15 bases spanning the gap. The CDR3 consists of 15 residues. CDR3: CSVEKRGGAYNEQFF. CDR3 bases: TGCAGCGTTGAAAAGAGGGGGGGCGCTTACAATGAGCAGTTCTTC.

There are a few counts of this clone. The identical CDR3 is also encoded by other nucleotide sequences in the sample. The chain combines TRBV5-1 with TRBJ1-2; D remains ambiguous. From germline, CDR1 is SGHRS and CDR2 YFSETQ. The CDR3 sequence is 13 residues long. V dropped 0 bases and J dropped 2 bases, with 5 bases sitting between them. As DNA, the CDR3 is TGCGCCAGCAGCTTGGGTCAGAACTATGGCTACACCTTC. This sequence encodes CASSLGQNYGYTF.

The genes are TRBV12-3 or TRBV12-4 and TRBJ2-7, with D possibly being TRBD1 (6 bases). V was cut by 8 bases and J by 7 bases, with 18 bases left in between. This CDR3 region has 13 residues. The CDR3 here is CASLRGHSREQYF. DNA for the CDR3: TGTGCCAGCCTCAGGGGTCACTCTCGGGAGCAGTACTTC.

This chain joins TRBV21-1 and TRBJ1-6. TRBV21-1 is noted as a pseudogene. This CDR3 is 14 amino acids long. The CDR3: CASTSRAYNSPLHF. DNA of the CDR3: TGTGCCAGCACCTCACGGGCCTATAATTCACCCCTCCACTTT.

The chain links TRBV27 to TRBJ1-1; tentative D call: TRBD1 (5 bases). This CDR3 has 14 residues. Germline lookup yields CDR1 MNHEY and CDR2 SMNVEV (reference sequence). With 5 bases removed from V and 5 bases from J, the gap between germline ends came to 15 bases. The CDR3 coding sequence is TGTGCCAGCAGTACTACGGGGGGGGTTACTGAAGCTTTCTTT. Translation: CASSTTGGVTEAFF.

The chain employs TRBV19 and TRBJ1-2; 7 bases fit TRBD1. Looked up from germline, CDR1 is LNHDA and CDR2 is SQIVND (reference sequence). The CDR3 length is 13 residues. The V and J ends lost 4 bases and 7 bases, in that order; junction bases with no gene match: 6. This CDR3 is CASSNTGVAGYTF. The CDR3, as DNA: TGTGCCAGTAGTAACACAGGGGTAGCTGGCTACACCTTC.

The V call is TRBV15, the J call TRBJ1-5, with TRBD1 identical over 7 bases. Germline CDR1 and CDR2: LNHNV and YYDKDF (reference sequence). V gave up 3 bases and J gave up 3 bases; unmatched junction bases: 8. This CDR3 region has 16 residues. CDR3 amino acids: CATSSVNRGVNQPQHF. In nucleotides, the CDR3 is TGTGCCACCAGCAGCGTTAACAGGGGAGTCAATCAGCCCCAGCATTTT.

The J gene is TRBJ1-5, the V gene TRBV3-1 (or the pseudogene TRBV3-2); D gene uncertain. Germline V gene lookup returns CDR1 LGHDT and CDR2 YNNKEL (reference sequence). V shed 0 bases and J shed 7 bases, with 13 bases lying between them. The CDR3 sequence is 15 residues long. DNA of the CDR3: TGTGCCAGCAGCCAAGAGCTACCGGGTAGGCAGCCCCAGCATTTT. It yields the protein CASSQELPGRQPQHF.

The gene calls are TRBV30 and TRBJ1-6, with D maybe TRBD1 (6 bases). This CDR3 comprises 16 residues. Germline V lookup: CDR1 GTSNPN, CDR2 SVGIG (reference sequence). Deletions cut 3 bases from V and 8 bases from J, with 20 bases between. In DNA, the CDR3 is TGTGCCTGGAGAACCTCTAGCAAGGGGGTATATTCACCCCTCCACTTT. It is translated as CAWRTSSKGVYSPLHF.

The V call is TRBV7-9, the J call TRBJ1-1, with a tentative D call TRBD1 (5 bases). V lost 2 bases and J lost 11, with 18 bases in between. The CDR3 runs 14 residues. Germline CDR1 and CDR2: SEHNR and FQNEAQ (reference sequence). The CDR3 DNA sequence: TGTGCCAGCAGCTTATCTCGGGCCCAGGGCGAGGCTTTCTTT. It encodes CASSLSRAQGEAFF.

V is TRBV5-4 and J is TRBJ1-2, with a weak D call TRBD1 (5 bases). Per germline, CDR1 SGHNT and CDR2 YYREEE (reference sequence). Trimming took 1 base from V and 3 from J, leaving 10 bases between them. The CDR3 covers 14 residues. The CDR3 coding sequence is TGTGCCAGCAGCTTGAATCAGGGCTACTATGGCTACACCTTC. It translates to CASSLNQGYYGYTF. The full variable domain, its missing parts supplied by reference TRBV5-4 and TRBJ1-2, is ETGVTQSPTHLIKTRGQQVTLRCSSQSGHNTVSWYQQALGQGPQFIFQYYREEENGRGNFPPRFSGLQFPNYSSELNVNALELDDSALYLCASSLNQGYYGYTFGSGTRLTVV.

This clone showed up just a few times. This chain connects TRBV7-9 to TRBJ2-3; TRBD1 is a possible D gene (5 bases). Germline loops: CDR1 SEHNR, CDR2 FQNEAQ (reference sequence). The CDR3 is 16 residues long. V was cut by 2 bases and J by 3 bases, with 15 bases left in between. The DNA of the CDR3 is TGTGCCAGCAGCTTAATAGCAGGGTTTGTTACAGATACGCAGTATTTT. Translation: CASSLIAGFVTDTQYF.

J is TRBJ1-4 and V is TRBV6-6; 10 bases agree with TRBD1. In germline, CDR1 is MNHNY, CDR2 SVGAGI (reference sequence). The trim removed 6 bases at V and 8 bases at J, leaving 9 bases unmatched. The CDR3 has 15 residues. CDR3 nucleotides: TGTGCCAGCAGCGAACAGACAGGGGGCAAGGAAAAACTGTTTTTT. Amino acid sequence: CASSEQTGGKEKLFF.

This chain connects TRBV19 to TRBJ1-5; possibly TRBD1 for D (5 bases). Looked up from germline, CDR1 is LNHDA and CDR2 is SQIVND (reference sequence). The CDR3 has 12 amino acids. Between the trimmed V and J ends, which lost 7 bases and 5 bases, there was a span of 9 bases. The CDR3 is CASKDSYQPQHF. The CDR3 DNA is TGTGCCAGTAAAGACAGCTATCAGCCCCAGCATTTT.

This chain links TRBV2 with TRBJ1-1; TRBD1 is a possible D gene (6 bases). V was trimmed by 4 bases and J by 0 bases, leaving 9 bases between them. CDR3 length equals 14 residues. CDR1 SNHLY and CDR2 FYNNEI come from the germline V gene. DNA for the CDR3: TGTGCCAGCAGTGTTAGGACAGTGAACACTGAAGCTTTCTTT. As protein: CASSVRTVNTEAFF. Full variable domain (outside the CDR3, taken from reference TRBV2 and TRBJ1-1): EPEVTQTPSHQVTQMGQEVILRCVPISNHLYFYWYRQILGQKVEFLVSFYNNEISEKSEIFDDQFSVERPDGSNFTLKIRSTKLEDSAMYFCASSVRTVNTEAFFGQGTRLTVV.

This clone was detected many times. The rearrangement joins TRBV6-4 to TRBJ1-2, with D tentatively TRBD1 (6 bases). The germline CDR1 and CDR2 sequences are MRHNA and SNTAGT. V shed 4 bases and J shed 0 bases, with 15 bases lying between them. The CDR3 extends over 16 amino acids. CDR3 coding DNA: TGTGCCAGCAGTGCTGGGGGCAAAGCGGCTAACTATGGCTACACCTTC. The encoded protein is CASSAGGKAANYGYTF.

The V and J genes are TRBV30 and TRBJ2-3; the match to TRBD1 covers 7 bases. Germline V gives CDR1 GTSNPN, CDR2 SVGIG (reference sequence). V dropped 5 bases and J dropped 2; count of bases not matched to a gene: 4. The CDR3 has 13 amino acids. For the CDR3, the DNA is TGTGCCTGGGGACAGGCCAACACAGATACGCAGTATTTT. Its translation is CAWGQANTDTQYF.

The CDR3 DNA sequence: TGTGCCAGCAGCCCGGGACTAGACAATGAGCAGTTCTTC. Its translation is CASSPGLDNEQFF. The V call is TRBV7-9, the J call TRBJ2-1; 8 nucleotides align to TRBD2. The length of the CDR3 is 13 residues. The trim removed 5 bases at V and 5 bases at J, leaving 2 bases unmatched. Germline-derived CDR1 and CDR2 are SEHNR and FQNEAQ (reference sequence).

The rearrangement joins TRBV19 to TRBJ2-5, with 11 bases identical to TRBD1. V shed 3 bases and J 4 bases; nucleotides not matched to a gene: 16. Germline assignment: CDR1 LNHDA and CDR2 SQIVND (reference sequence). The length of the CDR3 is 19 residues. CDR3 sequence (DNA): TGTGCCAGTAGTATGAAGCACCGCCGGACAGGGGGCGTGGGAGAGACCCAGTACTTC. Its translation is CASSMKHRRTGGVGETQYF.

V usage is TRBV6-5 and J usage is TRBJ2-2; 8 nucleotides agree with TRBD2. CDR3 length equals 15 residues. Germline V gene data show CDR1 as MNHEY and CDR2 as SVGAGI. Losses at the gene ends were 5 bases for V and 1 base for J; bases not matched to a gene: 3. In nucleotides, the CDR3 is TGTGCCAGCAGTCGGGGACTAGGGAACACCGGGGAGCTGTTTTTT. Encoded protein: CASSRGLGNTGELFF.

The chain combines TRBV19 with TRBJ2-1; the D gene is possibly TRBD2 (6 bases). V lost 5 bases, J lost 0 bases, and 17 bases lay in between. CDR1 and CDR2 (germline): LNHDA, SQIVND (reference sequence). The CDR3 consists of 17 residues. The CDR3 DNA sequence: TGTGCCAGTAGTCCCGGCGTCGGACTATCCTCCTACAATGAGCAGTTCTTC. Amino acids: CASSPGVGLSSYNEQFF.

V is TRBV30 and J is TRBJ1-2; tentatively, D is TRBD1 (6 bases). Per germline, CDR1 GTSNPN and CDR2 SVGIG (reference sequence). This CDR3 spans 12 amino acids. V was clipped by 3 bases and J by 4 bases, with 9 bases between them. CDR3 protein: CAWRGDTYGYTF. The CDR3 region has the DNA TGTGCCTGGAGAGGGGACACCTATGGCTACACCTTC.